The 12 T cell receptor beta chains below were found in one sample sequenced in a study of blood T cell repertoires in COVID-19. Only in-frame clones appear in the TCRdb table, and some are missing; sequencing was by immunoSEQ multiplex PCR. The data contain some 140,000 clones, about 86% of them singletons. Sequences were obtained from peripheral blood. The origin of the receptors is a woman aged 55-70 years with acute or convalescent COVID-19.

This clone has only one observation. V usage is TRBV6-5 and J usage is TRBJ1-1; weak D call: TRBD1 (6 bases). The CDR3 has 12 amino acids. Looked up from germline, CDR1 is MNHEY and CDR2 is SVGAGI. Trimming removed 10 bases from V and 4 bases from J, with 13 bases in between. The CDR3 spells CATQGSGTEAFF. The CDR3 bases are TGTGCCACACAGGGCAGCGGCACTGAAGCTTTCTTT.

The chain uses TRBV15 and TRBJ2-7; 11 positions agree with TRBD1. The CDR3 consists of 17 residues. Germline V gene lookup returns CDR1 LNHNV and CDR2 YYDKDF (reference sequence). The trim removed 1 base at V and 4 bases at J, leaving 9 bases unmatched. The CDR3 reads CATSRGWRTGGVYEQYV. As DNA, the CDR3 is TGTGCCACCAGCAGAGGTTGGAGGACAGGGGGCGTTTACGAGCAGTACGTC.

The chain combines TRBV19 with TRBJ1-1; 8 bases match TRBD1. CDR1 LNHDA and CDR2 SQIVND come from the germline V gene (reference sequence). Unmatched junction bases numbered 5, after V lost 4 bases and J lost 7 bases. The CDR3 sequence is 13 residues long. In DNA, the CDR3 is TGTGCCAGTAGTACTTTAGACAGGGGTGAAGCTTTCTTT. Its translation: CASSTLDRGEAFF. Combining the CDR3 with reference TRBV19 and TRBJ1-1 gives the whole variable domain DGGITQSPKYLFRKEGQNVTLSCEQNLNHDAMYWYRQDPGQGLRLIYYSQIVNDFQKGDIAEGYSVSREKKESFPLTVTSAQKNPTAFYLCASSTLDRGEAFFGQGTRLTVV.

The rearrangement uses TRBV2 and TRBJ1-2, with 7 bases matching TRBD1. The V gene's germline CDR1 is SNHLY and CDR2 FYNNEI. V was pared by 7 bases and J by 2 bases, with 1 base of the junction left unmatched. This CDR3 comprises 12 residues. The CDR3 nucleotides are TGTGCCAGCAACAGGGGAAACTATGGCTACACCTTC. It codes for CASNRGNYGYTF.

This rearrangement joins TRBV19 to TRBJ1-6, with 9 nucleotides matching TRBD1. Germline-derived CDR1 and CDR2 are LNHDA and SQIVND (reference sequence). V was clipped by 5 bases and J by 5 bases; unmatched bases: 4. CDR3 length equals 15 residues. CDR3 in DNA: TGTGCCAGTAGTTTGGGACAGGGAAATAATTCACCCCTCCACTTT. This translates into CASSLGQGNNSPLHF.

V is TRBV12-3 or TRBV12-4 and J is TRBJ1-1; D perhaps matches TRBD1 (5 bases). Trimming cost V 7 bases and J 11 bases, with 20 bases left between them. This CDR3 region has 13 residues. This CDR3 reads CASTQGGTRMAFF. As DNA, the CDR3 is TGTGCCAGCACCCAGGGAGGGACCCGAATGGCTTTCTTT.

This clone was detected only once. The chain is built from TRBV24-1 and TRBJ1-5, with D hard to call. The CDR3 extends over 16 amino acids. CDR1 and CDR2 from the germline V gene are KGHDR and SFDVKD. Trimming removed 4 bases from V and 5 bases from J, with 17 bases in between. The CDR3 is CATSEELRREDQPQHF. CDR3 DNA sequence: TGTGCCACCAGTGAAGAGCTAAGGCGGGAGGATCAGCCCCAGCATTTT.

The chain joins TRBV7-9 to TRBJ2-3; D might be TRBD1 (7 bases). V lost 4 bases, J lost 4 bases, and 15 bases lay in between. The CDR3 runs 15 residues. The germline V gene has CDR1 SEHNR and CDR2 FQNEAQ (reference sequence). CDR3 protein: CASSSRGRGADTQYF. CDR3 nucleotides: TGTGCCAGCAGCTCTCGGGGCAGGGGGGCAGATACGCAGTATTTT.

CDR3 DNA: TGTGCCAGCAGCCCTAGGACAGGGGGAGGCTACACCTTC. Amino acids: CASSPRTGGGYTF. This sequence joins TRBV14 and TRBJ1-2, with 10 bases matching TRBD1. The CDR3 sequence is 13 residues long. V was clipped by 4 bases and J by 8 bases; unmatched bases: 4. The germline gives CDR1 SGHDN, CDR2 FVKESK.

This clone showed up just a few times. The chain recombines TRBV28 with TRBJ1-6; no clear D. CDR1 is MDHEN, CDR2 SYDVKM, per germline. The CDR3 runs to 13 residues. The V and J ends lost 6 bases and 6 bases respectively, with 9 bases between them. The CDR3 DNA is TGTGCCAGCAGCATATTAGTTAATTCACCCCTCCACTTT. Amino acid sequence: CASSILVNSPLHF. The full variable domain, with the rest looked up from reference TRBV28 and TRBJ1-6, is DVKVTQSSRYLVKRTGEKVFLECVQDMDHENMFWYRQDPGLGLRLIYFSYDVKMKEKGDIPEGYSVSREKKERFSLILESASTNQTSMYLCASSILVNSPLHFGNGTRLTVT.

The chain links TRBV5-1 to TRBJ2-1; 11 bases agree with TRBD2. The length of the CDR3 is 15 residues. The germline V gene encodes CDR1 SGHRS and CDR2 YFSETQ. V lost 2 bases, J lost 5 bases, and 3 bases stayed unmatched. CDR3 in DNA: TGCGCCAGCAGCTTCGGGACTAGCGGCAACAATGAGCAGTTCTTC. Amino acid sequence: CASSFGTSGNNEQFF.

CDR3 coding DNA: TGTGCCAGCAGTGAAATTGGCAGCAATCAGCCCCAGCATTTT. This translates into CASSEIGSNQPQHF. This chain links TRBV6-1 with TRBJ1-5; D is unresolved. The CDR3 totals 14 residues. Trimming pared 2 bases from V and 1 base from J, leaving 6 bases between. Germline V gives CDR1 MNHNS, CDR2 SASEGT.